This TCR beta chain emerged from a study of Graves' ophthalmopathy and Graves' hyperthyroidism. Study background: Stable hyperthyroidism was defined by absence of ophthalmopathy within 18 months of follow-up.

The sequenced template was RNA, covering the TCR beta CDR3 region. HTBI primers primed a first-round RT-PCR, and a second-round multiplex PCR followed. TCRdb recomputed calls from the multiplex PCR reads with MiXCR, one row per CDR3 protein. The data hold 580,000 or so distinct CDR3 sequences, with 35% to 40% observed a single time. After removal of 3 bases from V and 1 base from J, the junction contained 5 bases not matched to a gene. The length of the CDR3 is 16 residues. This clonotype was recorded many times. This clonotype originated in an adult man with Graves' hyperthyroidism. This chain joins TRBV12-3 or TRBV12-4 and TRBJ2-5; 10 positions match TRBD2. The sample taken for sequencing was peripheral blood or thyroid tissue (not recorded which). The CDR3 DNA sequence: TGTGCCAGCAGTTTTCGTGTAGCGGGGGGCCAAGAGACCCAGTACTTC. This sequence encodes CASSFRVAGGQETQYF.